The entry that follows covers one T cell receptor (beta chain) sequence. The antigen remains undetermined. Using immunoSEQ multiplex PCR, the repertoire was profiled, and TCRdb retains in-frame clones only, with some absent. Of around 99,000 clones listed, about 93% are singletons. These data come from a study of T cell responses to AZD1222 COVID-19 vaccine. General study results and limits: Two doses of AZD1222 preceded a rise in Spike-specific TCR breadth and depth. There were vaccine-associated CD4 TCRs across spike, dominant at 160-218 and 743-854. Donors were largely white British and mainly female; clonal diversity was possibly underestimated.

With 3 bases clipped from V and 4 bases from J, the junction kept 2 bases outside the gene matches. CDR1 is KGHDR and CDR2 is SFDVKD in the germline V gene. CDR3 length equals 14 residues. The sequence came from an adult who received the AZD1222 COVID-19 vaccine. The material sequenced was peripheral blood, taken 28 days after the second AZD1222 dose. V gene TRBV24-1 combines with J gene TRBJ2-3; TRBD2 aligns across 8 bases. CDR3 residues: CATSDPGGADTQYF. CDR3 nucleotide sequence: TGTGCCACCAGTGATCCCGGGGGGGCAGATACGCAGTATTTT.